This TCR beta chain was recorded in a study of human CD8 memory T cell subsets. This clonotype is classed as medium-sized by frequency. Its cognate antigen is unknown. Broader study findings: Higher diversity in stem-like memory T cells than in precursor exhausted T cells was suggested by Chao1 estimates.

It was CCR7+ PD-1+ TIGIT+ early memory CD8+ T cells with exhausted-like traits that constituted TPEX cells. CD8+ T cells were isolated by negative magnetic selection. Investigators built TCR beta libraries using UMI-labeled 5' RACE. TCRdb re-called the 5' RACE reads and shows each CDR3 protein once, DNA omitted. Its listing shows several thousand distinct CDR3 sequences. Germline V gives CDR1 SEHNR, CDR2 FQNEAQ (reference sequence). The CDR3 has 13 residues. The receptor was derived from a human donor in good health. Sequencing was performed on CD8+ T cells from PBMCs. The chain has TRBV7-9 and TRBJ1-2. The CDR3 reads CASSPYTNYGYTF.